This entry lists 28 T cell receptor beta chains sequenced from one sample in a study of response to subunit inactivated influenza vaccine. MiXCR, run by TCRdb on the RT-PCR reads, gives a single entry per CDR3 protein. The repertoire has approximately 570,000 distinct CDR3 sequences, about 7.6% of them found once; the top ten carry about an eighth. Here the sequenced sample was PBMCs from blood, taken less than 30 months after vaccination. The receptors stem from a man between 50 and 70 years old who received an inactivated influenza vaccine.

This clonotype was observed a few times. V and J are TRBV7-9 and TRBJ1-1; D is ambiguous. The CDR3 is made up of 13 amino acids. Trimming removed 5 bases at V and 0 bases at J, with 7 bases between. Germline CDR1 is SEHNR and CDR2 is FQNEAQ (reference sequence). The CDR3 loop is CASSRWMNTEAFF. The CDR3 DNA is TGTGCCAGCAGCCGGTGGATGAACACTGAAGCTTTCTTT.

The chain recombines TRBV7-8 with TRBJ2-3; D might be TRBD2 (5 bases). Germline V gene lookup returns CDR1 SGHVS and CDR2 FQNEAQ. The germline V and J ends were trimmed by 5 bases and 0 bases, with 15 bases remaining between them. The CDR3 loop spans 16 amino acids. CDR3 in DNA: TGTGCCAGCAGCATACGACTACCTAGTAGCACAGATACGCAGTATTTT. Translation gives CASSIRLPSSTDTQYF.

This clonotype was found many times. This chain links TRBV20-1 with TRBJ2-3; D remains ambiguous. The length of the CDR3 is 14 residues. Trimming cost V 2 bases and J 0 bases, with 9 bases left between them. The germline CDR1 and CDR2 sequences are DFQATT and SNEGSKA (reference sequence). The CDR3: CSARLPESTDTQYF. The CDR3 nucleotides read TGCAGTGCTAGACTCCCCGAGAGCACAGATACGCAGTATTTT.

A few counts support this clonotype. This sequence joins TRBV10-3 and TRBJ2-3; perhaps TRBD2 as D (5 bases). CDR1 is ENHRY and CDR2 is SYGVKD in the germline V gene. The V gene lost 5 bases and the J gene lost 2 bases, with 14 bases spanning the gap. This CDR3 has 15 residues. Here the CDR3 reads CAISTGEWATDTQYF. The CDR3 DNA follows: TGTGCCATCAGTACCGGGGAGTGGGCCACAGATACGCAGTATTTT.

In this sample, this clonotype turned up many times. The rearrangement links TRBV6-6 to TRBJ2-1; maybe TRBD1 (6 bases). The ends were cut back, 5 bases at V and 9 bases at J, with 11 bases in the middle. Germline values: CDR1 MNHNY, CDR2 SVGAGI (reference sequence). The CDR3 spans 12 residues. CDR3 residues: CASSTGGAEQFF. The DNA for the CDR3 is TGTGCCAGCAGTACTGGGGGCGCTGAGCAGTTCTTC.

V is TRBV7-2 and J is TRBJ2-7, with D perhaps being TRBD1 or TRBD2 (5 bases each). Trimming took 7 bases from V and 0 from J, leaving 16 bases between them. The CDR3 extends over 15 amino acids. Per the germline V gene, CDR1 is SGHTA and CDR2 is FQGNSA. CDR3 sequence reads: CASKWGGTTSYEQYF. CDR3 DNA: TGTGCCAGCAAGTGGGGTGGGACGACCTCCTACGAGCAGTACTTC.

This clonotype was seen a handful of times. CDR3 protein: CASDRVGTAQETQYF. Here the CDR3 DNA reads TGTGCCAGCGACCGAGTGGGGACAGCCCAAGAGACCCAGTACTTC. The rearrangement joins TRBV5-6 to TRBJ2-5, with 7 bases that match TRBD1. The germline gives CDR1 SGHDT, CDR2 YYEEEE. The CDR3 is 15 amino acids. Germline trimming cut 7 bases from V and 1 base from J; bases unmatched to any gene: 10.

This clonotype has a count of ten or more. The V call is TRBV29-1, the J call TRBJ1-6; TRBD1 matches at 8 bases. The CDR3 contains 13 residues. Trimming removed 6 bases from V and 10 bases from J; junction bases left unmatched: 8. Germline CDR1 reads SQVTM; CDR2 reads ANQGSEA. The CDR3 spells CSVQTGARSPLHF. In nucleotides, the CDR3 is TGCAGCGTCCAGACAGGGGCGAGGTCACCCCTCCACTTT.

This clonotype was found once. The chain links TRBV5-1 to TRBJ2-7; TRBD2 aligns across 8 bases. V lost 4 bases and J lost 4; bases outside the gene matches: 13. This CDR3 has 16 residues. Germline CDR1 reads SGHRS; CDR2 reads YFSETQ. Here the CDR3 DNA reads TGCGCCAGCAGCCGGGGGTCAGCGGGAGCTGGGTACGAGCAGTACTTC. As protein: CASSRGSAGAGYEQYF.

The gene calls are TRBV6-2 or TRBV6-3 and TRBJ1-5; D unresolved. Deletions cut 6 bases from V and 7 bases from J, with 22 bases between. Germline V gene sequence: CDR1 MNHEY, CDR2 SVGEGT. CDR3 length equals 16 residues. CDR3 sequence reads: CASSYYSRAVQQPQHF. In nucleotides, the CDR3 is TGTGCCAGCAGCTATTATTCTCGGGCAGTTCAACAGCCCCAGCATTTT.

The chain employs TRBV7-2 and TRBJ2-2; the D gene is possibly TRBD1 (5 bases). The CDR3 runs 16 residues. CDR1 and CDR2 (germline): SGHTA, FQGNSA. The V end lost 0 bases, the J end lost 4 bases, and 12 bases lay between the germline ends. For the CDR3, the DNA is TGTGCCAGCAGCTTAGCAGGGGTCCCAATCACCGGGGAGCTGTTTTTT. This gives the protein CASSLAGVPITGELFF.

The chain has TRBV6-5 and TRBJ2-5; TRBD1 aligns across 9 bases. Trimming took 4 bases from V and 3 from J; bases not matched to a gene: 3. Germline V CDR1 and CDR2: MNHEY, SVGAGI. This CDR3 is 14 amino acids long. Here the CDR3 reads CASSLRTGEETQYF. CDR3 nucleotide sequence: TGTGCCAGCAGTTTAAGGACAGGGGAAGAGACCCAGTACTTC.

This clonotype has only a few counts. The chain carries TRBV4-1 and TRBJ1-1; TRBD1 agrees at 7 bases. CDR1 is MGHRA, CDR2 YSYEKL, per germline. CDR3 length equals 16 residues. The V gene end was trimmed by 1 base and the J gene end by 5 bases; junction bases not matched to a gene: 10. The DNA of the CDR3 is TGCGCCAGCAGCCAAGCAGGGGGAGTAGGTCGGACTGAAGCTTTCTTT. Amino acids: CASSQAGGVGRTEAFF.

This clonotype was observed many times. The V call is TRBV27, the J call TRBJ2-7, with 7 bases identical to TRBD1. V was clipped by 4 bases and J by 7 bases; unmatched bases: 7. From germline, CDR1 is MNHEY and CDR2 SMNVEV (reference sequence). The CDR3 has 13 residues. CDR3 sequence reads: CASSYTGVGEQYF. The CDR3 nucleotides are TGTGCCAGCAGTTATACAGGGGTGGGAGAGCAGTACTTC.

This clonotype was counted only a few times. This chain uses TRBV7-9 with TRBJ2-1; TRBD2 matches at 10 bases. This CDR3 contains 16 residues. V lost 5 bases, J lost 2 bases, and 6 bases stayed unmatched. Germline V gives CDR1 SEHNR, CDR2 FQNEAQ (reference sequence). DNA of the CDR3: TGTGCCAGCAGCCCTGGGACTAGCGTCACCTACAATGAGCAGTTCTTC. Translation gives CASSPGTSVTYNEQFF.

This clonotype appeared a few times. The chain has TRBV12-3 or TRBV12-4 and TRBJ2-2; TRBD1 might be the D (5 bases). CDR3 size: 12 residues. Trimming cost V 2 bases and J 10 bases, with 8 bases left between them. CDR3 nucleotide sequence: TGTGCCAGCAGTTTATTGACAGCGGAGCTGTTTTTT. It is translated as CASSLLTAELFF.

This clonotype was detected only a few times. The chain carries TRBV5-8 and TRBJ2-3; D assignment may be TRBD1 or TRBD2 (5 bases each). The CDR3 has 15 amino acids. Trimming took off 0 bases at V and 6 bases at J, with 14 bases between the two ends. Germline lookup yields CDR1 SGHTS and CDR2 YDEGEE. In nucleotides, the CDR3 is TGTGCCAGCAGCTTGGCCGGGGCACTTGTGGATACGCAGTATTTT. This gives the protein CASSLAGALVDTQYF.

This clonotype was detected only a few times. The chain is built from TRBV29-1 and TRBJ2-1, with 11 nucleotides matching TRBD1. Germline lookup yields CDR1 SQVTM and CDR2 ANQGSEA. Trimming took 7 bases from V and 9 from J; bases not matched to a gene: 5. The CDR3 is 12 amino acids. In DNA form, the CDR3 reads TGCAGCGGCGGGACAGGGGGTGGTGAGCAGTTCTTC. This gives the protein CSGGTGGGEQFF.

This clonotype has at least ten counts. J is TRBJ2-2 and V is TRBV6-2 or TRBV6-3; the match to TRBD1 covers 8 bases. This CDR3 contains 15 residues. Germline trimming cut 7 bases from V and 1 base from J; bases unmatched to any gene: 5. Germline V CDR1 and CDR2: MNHEY, SVGEGT. The CDR3 DNA is TGTGCCAGCAAAAACGACAGGGGGAACACCGGGGAGCTGTTTTTT. It is translated as CASKNDRGNTGELFF.

Of note for this clonotype: A much larger clone differs by one base, so this may be a read error. J is TRBJ2-7 and V is TRBV20-1; no clear D gene. V lost 1 base to trimming and J lost 2 bases, with 9 bases between them. The germline CDR1 and CDR2 sequences are DFQATT and SNEGSKA (reference sequence). CDR3 length: 13 amino acids. The CDR3 DNA reads as TGCAGTGCTAGAGGCGGCTACCCCTACGAGCAGTACTTC. Translating gives CSARGGYPYEQYF.

This clonotype occurred many times. This chain uses TRBV4-2 with TRBJ1-5; D gene ambiguous. V was shortened by 0 bases and J by 0 bases, with 6 bases between the two germline ends. Germline loops: CDR1 LGHNA, CDR2 YNFKEQ. The CDR3 runs 15 residues. In nucleotides, the CDR3 is TGTGCCAGCAGCCAAGATCCCTCTAGCAATCAGCCCCAGCATTTT. This gives the protein CASSQDPSSNQPQHF.

This chain links TRBV5-1 with TRBJ2-2; 7 bases agree with TRBD2. The V gene end was trimmed by 7 bases and the J gene end by 0 bases; junction bases not matched to a gene: 9. Germline CDR1 and CDR2: SGHRS and YFSETQ. The length of the CDR3 is 16 residues. Written as DNA, the CDR3 is TGCGCCAGCCGCCTGACTAGCACGGCGAACACCGGGGAGCTGTTTTTT. Its protein product is CASRLTSTANTGELFF.

This clonotype was observed a handful of times. The chain combines TRBV12-3 or TRBV12-4 with TRBJ2-3; D is ambiguous. Trimming took 6 bases from V and 8 from J, leaving 12 bases between them. The CDR3 is 12 amino acids. The CDR3 DNA sequence: TGTGCCAGCAGCGCGATCAGTGTTACGCAGTATTTT. It encodes CASSAISVTQYF.

The chain has TRBV20-1 and TRBJ1-5; 11 bases agree with TRBD1. The CDR3 sequence is 15 residues long. V lost 5 bases, J lost 6 bases, and 9 bases stayed unmatched. The germline V gene has CDR1 DFQATT and CDR2 SNEGSKA (reference sequence). In nucleotides, the CDR3 is TGCAGTGCTGACCAGGGGACAGGGGGATTTCAGCCCCAGCATTTT. Protein: CSADQGTGGFQPQHF.

The rearrangement joins TRBV29-1 to TRBJ2-7, with 11 bases matching TRBD2. This CDR3 is 14 amino acids long. CDR1 is SQVTM, CDR2 ANQGSEA, per germline. With V trimmed by 4 bases and J by 2 bases, 4 bases remained unmatched. CDR3 residues: CSVGGLADTYEQYF. CDR3 coding DNA: TGCAGCGTTGGGGGACTAGCGGACACCTACGAGCAGTACTTC.

For the CDR3, the DNA is TGTGCCAGCAGCCCTTATGCGGGGCAGCCCCAGCATTTT. Its protein product is CASSPYAGQPQHF. V is TRBV7-2 and J is TRBJ1-5, with no clear D. Trimming left V 5 bases short and J 7 bases short, with 12 bases between. CDR1 and CDR2 (germline): SGHTA, FQGNSA. CDR3 length: 13 amino acids.

V usage is TRBV20-1 and J usage is TRBJ1-5; D may be TRBD1 (6 bases). Germline lookup yields CDR1 DFQATT and CDR2 SNEGSKA (reference sequence). V lost 3 bases to trimming and J lost 0 bases, with 12 bases between them. The CDR3 is 15 amino acids. This CDR3 reads CSARSGTTSNQPQHF. CDR3 DNA: TGCAGTGCTAGGTCAGGGACAACTAGCAATCAGCCCCAGCATTTT.

This clonotype was detected once. This may come from a read error, since a much larger clone is one base off. The chain couples TRBV20-1 to TRBJ2-5; TRBD1 matches 7 bases. Per germline, CDR1 DFQATT and CDR2 SNEGSKA (reference sequence). The CDR3 has 16 residues. The CDR3 sequence: CCARAIGTVTQETQYF. The DNA of the CDR3 is TGCTGTGCTAGAGCAATCGGGACAGTGACCCAAGAGACCCAGTACTTC.